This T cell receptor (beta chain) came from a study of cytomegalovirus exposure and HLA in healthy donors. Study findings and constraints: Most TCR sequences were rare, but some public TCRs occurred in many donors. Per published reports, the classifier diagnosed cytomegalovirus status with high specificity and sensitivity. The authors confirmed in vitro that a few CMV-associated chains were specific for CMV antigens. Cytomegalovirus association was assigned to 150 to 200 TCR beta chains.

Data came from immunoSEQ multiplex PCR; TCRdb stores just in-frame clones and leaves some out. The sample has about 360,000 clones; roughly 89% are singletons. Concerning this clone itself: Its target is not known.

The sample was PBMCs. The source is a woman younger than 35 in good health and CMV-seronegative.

The CDR3 loop reads CASSYSGGDQPQHF. The DNA for the CDR3 is TGTGCCAGCAGTTACTCAGGGGGAGATCAGCCCCAGCATTTT. The chain couples TRBV6-5 to TRBJ1-5, with D possibly TRBD1 on 6 matching bases. CDR1 and CDR2 (germline): MNHEY, SVGAGI. The CDR3 length is 14 residues. With 0 bases removed from V and 5 bases from J, the gap between germline ends came to 8 bases.